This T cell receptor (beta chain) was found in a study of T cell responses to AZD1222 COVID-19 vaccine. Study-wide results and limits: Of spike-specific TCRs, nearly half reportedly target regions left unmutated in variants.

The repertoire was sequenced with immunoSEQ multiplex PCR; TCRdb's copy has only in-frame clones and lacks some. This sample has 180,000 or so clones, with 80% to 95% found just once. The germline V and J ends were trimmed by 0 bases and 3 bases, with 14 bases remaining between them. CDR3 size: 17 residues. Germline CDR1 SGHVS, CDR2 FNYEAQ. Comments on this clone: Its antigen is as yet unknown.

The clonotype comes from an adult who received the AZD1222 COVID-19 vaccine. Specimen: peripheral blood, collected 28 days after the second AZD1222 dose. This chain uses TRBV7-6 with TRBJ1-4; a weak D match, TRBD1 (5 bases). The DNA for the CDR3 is TGTGCCAGCAGCTTAGCCGGAGGGGTCGGTGCTAATGAAAAACTGTTTTTT. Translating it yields CASSLAGGVGANEKLFF.